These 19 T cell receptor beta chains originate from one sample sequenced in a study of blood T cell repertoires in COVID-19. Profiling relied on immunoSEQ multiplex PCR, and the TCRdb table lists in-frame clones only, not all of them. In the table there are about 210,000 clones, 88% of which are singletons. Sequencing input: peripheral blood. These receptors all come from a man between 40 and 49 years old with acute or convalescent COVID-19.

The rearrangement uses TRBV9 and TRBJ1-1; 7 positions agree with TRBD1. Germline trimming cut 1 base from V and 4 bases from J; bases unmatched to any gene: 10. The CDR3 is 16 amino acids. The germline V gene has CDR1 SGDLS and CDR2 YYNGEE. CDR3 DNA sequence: TGTGCCAGCAGCGTATACCGAGGCGGGACAGCCACTGAAGCTTTCTTT. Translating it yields CASSVYRGGTATEAFF.

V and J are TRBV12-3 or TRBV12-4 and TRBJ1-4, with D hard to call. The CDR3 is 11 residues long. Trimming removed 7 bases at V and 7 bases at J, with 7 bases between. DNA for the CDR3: TGTGCCAGCACCGAGGGTGAAAAACTGTTTTTT. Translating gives CASTEGEKLFF.

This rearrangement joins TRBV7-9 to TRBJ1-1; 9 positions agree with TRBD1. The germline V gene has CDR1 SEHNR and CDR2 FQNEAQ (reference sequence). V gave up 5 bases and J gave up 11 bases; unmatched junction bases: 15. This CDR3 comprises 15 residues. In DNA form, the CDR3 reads TGTGCCAGCAGCGCTGCGGATGGACAGGGGTTCCTGGCTTTCTTT. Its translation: CASSAADGQGFLAFF.

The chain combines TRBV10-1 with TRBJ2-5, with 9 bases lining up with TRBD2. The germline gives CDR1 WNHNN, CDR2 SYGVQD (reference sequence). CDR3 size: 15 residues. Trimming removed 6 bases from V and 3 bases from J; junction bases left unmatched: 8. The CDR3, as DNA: TGCGCCAGCAGCGGAGCGGGGGGCAGAGAAGAGACCCAGTACTTC. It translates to CASSGAGGREETQYF.

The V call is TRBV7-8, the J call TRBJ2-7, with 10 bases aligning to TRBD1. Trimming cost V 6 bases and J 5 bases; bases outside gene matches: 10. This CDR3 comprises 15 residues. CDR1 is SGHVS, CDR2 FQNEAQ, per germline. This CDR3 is CASSHPGQGNHEQYF. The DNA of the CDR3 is TGTGCCAGCAGTCATCCGGGACAGGGGAACCACGAGCAGTACTTC. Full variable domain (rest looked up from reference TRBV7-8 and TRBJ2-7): GAGVSQSPRYKVAKRGQDVALRCDPISGHVSLFWYQQALGQGPEFLTYFQNEAQLDKSGLPSDRFFAERPEGSVSTLKIQRTQQEDSAVYLCASSHPGQGNHEQYFGPGTRLTVT.

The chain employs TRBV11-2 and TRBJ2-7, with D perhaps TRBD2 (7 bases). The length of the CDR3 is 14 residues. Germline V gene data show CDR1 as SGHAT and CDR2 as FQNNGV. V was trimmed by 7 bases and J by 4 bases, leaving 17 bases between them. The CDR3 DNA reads TGTGCCAGCATCCCTCGCGGGGGCAGGTACGAGCAGTACTTC. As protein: CASIPRGGRYEQYF.

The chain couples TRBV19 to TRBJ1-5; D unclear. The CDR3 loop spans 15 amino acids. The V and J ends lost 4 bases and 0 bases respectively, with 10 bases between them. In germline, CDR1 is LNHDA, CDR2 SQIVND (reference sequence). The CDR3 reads CASSSEQNSNQPQHF. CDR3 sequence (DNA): TGTGCCAGTAGTAGTGAACAAAATAGCAATCAGCCCCAGCATTTT.

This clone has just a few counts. The CDR3 DNA follows: TGTGCCAGCAGTTATGGGGAGGGTGAAGCTTTCTTT. Protein: CASSYGEGEAFF. The chain has TRBV6-5 and TRBJ1-1, with unresolved D. V was clipped by 3 bases and J by 7 bases, with 9 bases between them. Per germline, CDR1 MNHEY and CDR2 SVGAGI. The CDR3 covers 12 residues.

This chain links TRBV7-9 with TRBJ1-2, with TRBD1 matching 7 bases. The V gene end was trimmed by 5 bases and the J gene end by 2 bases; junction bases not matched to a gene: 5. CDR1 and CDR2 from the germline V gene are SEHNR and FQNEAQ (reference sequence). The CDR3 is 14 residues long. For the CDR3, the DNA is TGTGCCAGCAGCACCATAGGGGGCAACTATGGCTACACCTTC. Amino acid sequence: CASSTIGGNYGYTF. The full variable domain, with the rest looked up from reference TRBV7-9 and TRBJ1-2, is DTGVSQNPRHKITKRGQNVTFRCDPISEHNRLYWYRQTLGQGPEFLTYFQNEAQLEKSRLLSDRFSAERPKGSFSTLEIQRTEQGDSAMYLCASSTIGGNYGYTFGSGTRLTVV.

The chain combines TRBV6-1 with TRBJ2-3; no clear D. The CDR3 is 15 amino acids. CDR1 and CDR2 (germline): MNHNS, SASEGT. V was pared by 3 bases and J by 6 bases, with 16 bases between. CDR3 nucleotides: TGTGCCAGCAGTGAGAAATCCTTGAGTCCCGATACGCAGTATTTT. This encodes CASSEKSLSPDTQYF.

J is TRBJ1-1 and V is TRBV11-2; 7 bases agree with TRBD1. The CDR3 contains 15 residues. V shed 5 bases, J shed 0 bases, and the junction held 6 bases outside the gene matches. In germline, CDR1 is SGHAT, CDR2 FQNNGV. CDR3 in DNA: TGTGCCAGCAGCGGGGACAGCCGATTGAACACTGAAGCTTTCTTT. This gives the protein CASSGDSRLNTEAFF.

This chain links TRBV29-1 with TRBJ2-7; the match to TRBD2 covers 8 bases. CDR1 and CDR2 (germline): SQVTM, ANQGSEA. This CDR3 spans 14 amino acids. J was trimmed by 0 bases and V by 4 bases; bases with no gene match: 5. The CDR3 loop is CSVVLADLSYEQYF. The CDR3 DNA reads TGCAGCGTTGTACTAGCGGACCTCTCCTACGAGCAGTACTTC.

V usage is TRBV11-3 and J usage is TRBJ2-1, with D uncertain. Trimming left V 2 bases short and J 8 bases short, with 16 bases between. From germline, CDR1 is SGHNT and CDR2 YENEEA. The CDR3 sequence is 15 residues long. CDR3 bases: TGTGCCAGCAGCTTATCCCCTAACAGTGGCGATGAGCAGTTCTTC. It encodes CASSLSPNSGDEQFF.

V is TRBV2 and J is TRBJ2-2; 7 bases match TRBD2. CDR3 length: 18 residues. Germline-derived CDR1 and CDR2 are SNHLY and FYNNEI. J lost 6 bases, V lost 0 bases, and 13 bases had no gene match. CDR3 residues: CASSEAWVIAGVAGELFF. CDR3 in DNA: TGTGCCAGCAGTGAAGCATGGGTAATAGCGGGTGTGGCCGGGGAGCTGTTTTTT.

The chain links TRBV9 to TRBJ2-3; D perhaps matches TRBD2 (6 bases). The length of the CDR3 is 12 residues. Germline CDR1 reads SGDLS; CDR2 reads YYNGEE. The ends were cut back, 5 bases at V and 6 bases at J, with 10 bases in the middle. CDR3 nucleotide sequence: TGTGCCAGCAGTGACGGGAGCGATACGCAGTATTTT. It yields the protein CASSDGSDTQYF. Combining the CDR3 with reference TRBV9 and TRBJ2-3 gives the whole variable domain DSGVTQTPKHLITATGQRVTLRCSPRSGDLSVYWYQQSLDQGLQFLIQYYNGEERAKGNILERFSAQQFPDLHSELNLSSLELGDSALYFCASSDGSDTQYFGPGTRLTVL.

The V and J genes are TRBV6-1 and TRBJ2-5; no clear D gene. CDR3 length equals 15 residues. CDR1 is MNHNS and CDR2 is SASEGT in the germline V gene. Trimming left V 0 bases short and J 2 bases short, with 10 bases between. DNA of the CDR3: TGTGCCAGCAGTGAAGCGCCGCCGCGACAAGAGACCCAGTACTTC. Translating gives CASSEAPPRQETQYF.

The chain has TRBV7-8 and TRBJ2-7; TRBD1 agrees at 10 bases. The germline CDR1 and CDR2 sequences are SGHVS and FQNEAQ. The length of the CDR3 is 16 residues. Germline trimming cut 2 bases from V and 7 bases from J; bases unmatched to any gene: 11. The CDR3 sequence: CASSLRTGGQAREQYF. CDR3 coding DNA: TGTGCCAGCAGCTTACGGACAGGGGGTCAGGCTCGAGAGCAGTACTTC.

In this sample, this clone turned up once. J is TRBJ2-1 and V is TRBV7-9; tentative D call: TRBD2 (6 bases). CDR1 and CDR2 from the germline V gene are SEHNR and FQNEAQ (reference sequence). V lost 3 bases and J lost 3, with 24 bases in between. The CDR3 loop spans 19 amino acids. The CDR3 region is CASSFPSNPYGEDYNEQFF. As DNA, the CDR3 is TGTGCCAGCAGCTTTCCCAGTAACCCCTATGGGGAGGACTACAATGAGCAGTTCTTC.

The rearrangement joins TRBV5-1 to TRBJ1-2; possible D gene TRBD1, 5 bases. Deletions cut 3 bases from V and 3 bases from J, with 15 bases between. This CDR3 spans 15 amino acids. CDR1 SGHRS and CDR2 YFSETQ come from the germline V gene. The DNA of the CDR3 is TGCGCCAGCAGCTATACCGGGACGGGGGACTATGGCTACACCTTC. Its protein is CASSYTGTGDYGYTF.